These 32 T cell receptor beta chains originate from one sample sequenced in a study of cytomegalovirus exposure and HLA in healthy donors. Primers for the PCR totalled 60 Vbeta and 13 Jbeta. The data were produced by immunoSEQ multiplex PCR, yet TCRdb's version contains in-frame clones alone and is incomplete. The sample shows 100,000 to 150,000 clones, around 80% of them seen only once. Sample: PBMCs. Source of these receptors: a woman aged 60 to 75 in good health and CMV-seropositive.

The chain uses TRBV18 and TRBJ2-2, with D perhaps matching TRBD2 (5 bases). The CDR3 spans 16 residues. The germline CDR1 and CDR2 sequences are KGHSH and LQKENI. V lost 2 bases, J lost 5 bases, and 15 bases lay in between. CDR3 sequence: CASSPSAGRGTGELFF. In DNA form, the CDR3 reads TGTGCCAGCTCACCATCAGCAGGACGGGGAACCGGGGAGCTGTTTTTT.

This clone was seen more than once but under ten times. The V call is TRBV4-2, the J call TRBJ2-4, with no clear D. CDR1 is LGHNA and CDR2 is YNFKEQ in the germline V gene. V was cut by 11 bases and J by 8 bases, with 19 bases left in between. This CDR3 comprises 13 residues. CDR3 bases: TGTGCCTACCAAGTGGGTCCCCGGGACATTCAGTACTTC. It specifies CAYQVGPRDIQYF.

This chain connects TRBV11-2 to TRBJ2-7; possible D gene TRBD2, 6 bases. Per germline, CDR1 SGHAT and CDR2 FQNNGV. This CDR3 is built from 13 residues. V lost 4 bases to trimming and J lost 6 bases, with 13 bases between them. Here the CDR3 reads CASSSTEGTEQYF. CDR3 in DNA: TGTGCCAGCAGCTCTACGGAGGGTACCGAGCAGTACTTC.

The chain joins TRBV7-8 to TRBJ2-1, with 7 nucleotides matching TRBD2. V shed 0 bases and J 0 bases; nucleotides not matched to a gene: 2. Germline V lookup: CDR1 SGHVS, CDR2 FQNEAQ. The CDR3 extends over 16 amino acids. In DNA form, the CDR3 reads TGTGCCAGCAGCTTAGCGGGAGGGGTCTCCTACAATGAGCAGTTCTTC. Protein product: CASSLAGGVSYNEQFF.

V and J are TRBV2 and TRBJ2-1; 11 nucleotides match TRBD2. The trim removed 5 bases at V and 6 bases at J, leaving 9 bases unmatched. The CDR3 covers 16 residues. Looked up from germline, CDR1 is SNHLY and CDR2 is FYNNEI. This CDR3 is CASSRIAGGIGNEQFF. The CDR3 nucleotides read TGTGCCAGCAGTCGGATAGCGGGAGGGATCGGCAATGAGCAGTTCTTC.

As DNA, the CDR3 is TGCGCCAGCAGCATCACAGGGAAACCCAACTATGGCTACACCTTC. Translation gives CASSITGKPNYGYTF. The chain is built from TRBV5-1 and TRBJ1-2, with D possibly TRBD1 on 6 matching bases. The length of the CDR3 is 15 residues. Per germline, CDR1 SGHRS and CDR2 YFSETQ. With 4 bases removed from V and 2 bases from J, the gap between germline ends came to 15 bases.

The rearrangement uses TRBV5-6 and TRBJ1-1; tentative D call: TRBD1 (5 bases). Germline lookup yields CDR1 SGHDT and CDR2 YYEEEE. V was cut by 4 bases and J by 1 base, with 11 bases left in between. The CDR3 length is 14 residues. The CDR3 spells CASSEGDSNTEAFF. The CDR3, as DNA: TGTGCCAGCAGCGAAGGGGATTCGAACACTGAAGCTTTCTTT.

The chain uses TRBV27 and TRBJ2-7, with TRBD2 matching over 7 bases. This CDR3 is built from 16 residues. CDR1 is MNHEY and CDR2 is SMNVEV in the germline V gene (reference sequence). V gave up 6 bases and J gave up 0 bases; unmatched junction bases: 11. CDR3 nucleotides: TGTGCCAGCAGAACTCTGATGGGGGGGAGCTCCTACGAGCAGTACTTC. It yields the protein CASRTLMGGSSYEQYF.

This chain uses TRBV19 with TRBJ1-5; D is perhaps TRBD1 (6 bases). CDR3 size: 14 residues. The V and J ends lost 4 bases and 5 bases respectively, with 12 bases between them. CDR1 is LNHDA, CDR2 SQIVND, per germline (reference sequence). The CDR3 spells CASSSTGSYQPQHF. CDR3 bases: TGTGCCAGTAGTAGTACAGGGTCGTATCAGCCCCAGCATTTT.

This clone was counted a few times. This CDR3 is CASSAQQGNNSPLHF. The CDR3 bases are TGTGCCAGCAGCGCCCAACAGGGAAATAATTCACCCCTCCACTTT. The rearrangement uses TRBV7-2 and TRBJ1-6; weak D call: TRBD1 (6 bases). V dropped 5 bases and J dropped 5 bases, with 13 bases sitting between them. This CDR3 region has 15 residues. Germline CDR1 is SGHTA and CDR2 is FQGNSA.

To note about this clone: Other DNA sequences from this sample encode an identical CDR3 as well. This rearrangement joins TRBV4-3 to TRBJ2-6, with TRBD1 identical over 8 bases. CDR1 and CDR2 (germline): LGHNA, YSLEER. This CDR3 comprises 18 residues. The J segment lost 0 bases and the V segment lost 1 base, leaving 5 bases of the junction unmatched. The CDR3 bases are TGCGCCAGCAGCCAAGTCACAGGGGGTAGCTCTGGGGCCAACGTCCTGACTTTC. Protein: CASSQVTGGSSGANVLTF.

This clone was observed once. CDR3 bases: TGTGCCAGCAGCCCCCCGGGGGGGTCCTCCGGAAACACCATATATTTT. This gives the protein CASSPPGGSSGNTIYF. The V and J genes are TRBV7-8 and TRBJ1-3, with D perhaps TRBD1 (5 bases). The V end was cut by 5 bases, the J end by 4 bases, with 18 bases between. The CDR3 covers 16 residues. The germline gives CDR1 SGHVS, CDR2 FQNEAQ.

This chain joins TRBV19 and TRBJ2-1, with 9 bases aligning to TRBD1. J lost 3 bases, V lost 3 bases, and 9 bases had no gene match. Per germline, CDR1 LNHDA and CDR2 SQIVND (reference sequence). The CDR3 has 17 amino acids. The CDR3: CASSMSLTGGVYNEQFF. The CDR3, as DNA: TGTGCCAGTAGTATGTCCCTAACAGGGGGCGTCTACAATGAGCAGTTCTTC. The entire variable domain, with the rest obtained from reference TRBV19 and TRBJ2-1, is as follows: DGGITQSPKYLFRKEGQNVTLSCEQNLNHDAMYWYRQDPGQGLRLIYYSQIVNDFQKGDIAEGYSVSREKKESFPLTVTSAQKNPTAFYLCASSMSLTGGVYNEQFFGPGTRLTVL.

As DNA, the CDR3 is TGTGCCAGCAGTGAGACTAGCGGGGGGTACAATGAGCAGTTCTTC. This gives the protein CASSETSGGYNEQFF. V gene TRBV2 combines with J gene TRBJ2-1; 13 bases match TRBD2. The CDR3 is 15 amino acids. The V gene end was trimmed by 3 bases and the J gene end by 4 bases; junction bases not matched to a gene: 0. In germline, CDR1 is SNHLY, CDR2 FYNNEI.

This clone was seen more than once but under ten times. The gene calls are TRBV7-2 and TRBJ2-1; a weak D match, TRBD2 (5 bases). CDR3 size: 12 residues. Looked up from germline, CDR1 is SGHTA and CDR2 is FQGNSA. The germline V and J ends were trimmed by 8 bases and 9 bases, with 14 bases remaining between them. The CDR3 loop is CASWTSGPEQFF. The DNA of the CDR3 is TGTGCCAGCTGGACGAGCGGACCTGAGCAGTTCTTC.

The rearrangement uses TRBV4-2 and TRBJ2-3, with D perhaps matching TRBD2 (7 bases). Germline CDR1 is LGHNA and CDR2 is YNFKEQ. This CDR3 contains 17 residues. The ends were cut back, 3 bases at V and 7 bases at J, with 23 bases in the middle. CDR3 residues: CASSQGGASYLGYTQYF. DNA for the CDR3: TGTGCCAGCAGCCAGGGGGGGGCCAGCTATCTAGGATATACGCAGTATTTT.

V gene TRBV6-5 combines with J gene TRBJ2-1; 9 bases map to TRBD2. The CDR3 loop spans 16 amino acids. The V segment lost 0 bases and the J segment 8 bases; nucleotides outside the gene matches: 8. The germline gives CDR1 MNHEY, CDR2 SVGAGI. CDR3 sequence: CASSYSAGGLSYEQFF. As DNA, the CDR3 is TGTGCCAGCAGTTACTCTGCGGGGGGGCTGAGTTATGAGCAGTTCTTC.

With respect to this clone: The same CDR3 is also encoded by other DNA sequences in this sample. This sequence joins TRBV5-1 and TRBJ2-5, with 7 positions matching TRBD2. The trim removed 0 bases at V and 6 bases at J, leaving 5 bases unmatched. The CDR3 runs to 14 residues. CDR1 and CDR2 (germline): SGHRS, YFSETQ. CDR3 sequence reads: CASSLAGEGQTQYF. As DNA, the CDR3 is TGCGCCAGCAGCTTGGCCGGGGAGGGACAGACCCAGTACTTC.

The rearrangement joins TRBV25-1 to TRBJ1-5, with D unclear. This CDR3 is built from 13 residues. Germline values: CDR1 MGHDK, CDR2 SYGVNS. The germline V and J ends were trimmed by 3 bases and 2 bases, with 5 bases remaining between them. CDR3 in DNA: TGTGCCAGCAGTGATTTAGGCAATCAGCCCCAGCATTTT. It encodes CASSDLGNQPQHF.

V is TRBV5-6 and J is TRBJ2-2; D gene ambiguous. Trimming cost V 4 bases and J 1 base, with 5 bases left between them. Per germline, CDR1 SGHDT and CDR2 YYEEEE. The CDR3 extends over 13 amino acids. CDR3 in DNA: TGTGCCAGCAGCCCATGGAACACCGGGGAGCTGTTTTTT. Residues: CASSPWNTGELFF.

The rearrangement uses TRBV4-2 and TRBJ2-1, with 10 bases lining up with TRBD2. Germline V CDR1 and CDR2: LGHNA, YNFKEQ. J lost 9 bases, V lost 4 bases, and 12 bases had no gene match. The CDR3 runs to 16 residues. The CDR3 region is CASSLRTSGSLSEQFF. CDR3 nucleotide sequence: TGTGCCAGCAGCCTTCGGACTAGCGGCTCTCTCAGTGAGCAGTTCTTC.

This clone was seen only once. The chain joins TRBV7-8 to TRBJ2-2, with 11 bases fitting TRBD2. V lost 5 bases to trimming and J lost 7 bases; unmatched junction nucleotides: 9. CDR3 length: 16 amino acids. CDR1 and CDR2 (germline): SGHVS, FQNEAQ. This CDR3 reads CASSPLTSGAVGELFF. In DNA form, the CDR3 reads TGTGCCAGCAGCCCCCTGACTAGCGGGGCTGTCGGGGAGCTGTTTTTT.

The CDR3 spells CASSPKQGPLNGNTIYF. DNA for the CDR3: TGTGCCAGCTCACCAAAACAGGGACCCCTAAATGGAAACACCATATATTTT. The chain is built from TRBV18 and TRBJ1-3; TRBD1 might be the D (6 bases). Germline V gives CDR1 KGHSH, CDR2 LQKENI. The CDR3 runs 17 residues. Trimming removed 2 bases from V and 3 bases from J, with 17 bases in between.

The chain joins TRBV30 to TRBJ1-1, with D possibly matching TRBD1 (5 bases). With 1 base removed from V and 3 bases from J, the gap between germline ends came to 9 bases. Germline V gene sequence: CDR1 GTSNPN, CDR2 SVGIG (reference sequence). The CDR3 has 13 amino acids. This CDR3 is CAWSEGTHTEAFF. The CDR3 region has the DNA TGTGCCTGGAGTGAGGGGACTCACACTGAAGCTTTCTTT.

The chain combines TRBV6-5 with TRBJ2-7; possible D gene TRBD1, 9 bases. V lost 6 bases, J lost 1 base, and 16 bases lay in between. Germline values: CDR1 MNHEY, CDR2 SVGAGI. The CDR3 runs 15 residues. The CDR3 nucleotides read TGTGCCAGCAGCCCGGGGGGGACAGGGTCCTACGAGCAGTACTTC. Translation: CASSPGGTGSYEQYF.

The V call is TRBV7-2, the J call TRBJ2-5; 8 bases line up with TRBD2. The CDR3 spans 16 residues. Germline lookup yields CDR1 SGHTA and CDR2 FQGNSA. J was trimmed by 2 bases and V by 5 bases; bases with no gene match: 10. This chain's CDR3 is CASSPRVAGPQETQYF. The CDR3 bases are TGTGCCAGCAGCCCTCGGGTAGCGGGGCCACAAGAGACCCAGTACTTC.

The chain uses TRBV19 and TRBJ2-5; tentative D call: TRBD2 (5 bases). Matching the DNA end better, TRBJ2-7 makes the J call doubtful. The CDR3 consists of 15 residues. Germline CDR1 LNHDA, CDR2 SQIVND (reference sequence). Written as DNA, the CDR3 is TGTGCCAGTAGTGCCGGACTTACGAGCTCCTACGAGCAGTACTTC. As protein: CASSAGLTSSYEQYF.

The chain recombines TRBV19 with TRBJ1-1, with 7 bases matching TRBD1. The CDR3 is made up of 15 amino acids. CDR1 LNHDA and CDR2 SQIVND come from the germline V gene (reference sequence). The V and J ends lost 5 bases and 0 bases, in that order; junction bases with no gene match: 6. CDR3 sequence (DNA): TGTGCCAGTAGTGAGGGGGACAGAATGAACACTGAAGCTTTCTTT. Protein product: CASSEGDRMNTEAFF.

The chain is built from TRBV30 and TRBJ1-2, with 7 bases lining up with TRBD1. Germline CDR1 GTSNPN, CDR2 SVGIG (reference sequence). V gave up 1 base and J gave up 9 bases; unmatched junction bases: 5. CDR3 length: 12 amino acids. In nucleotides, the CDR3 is TGTGCCTGGAGTGATAACAGGGGTCGCTACACCTTC. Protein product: CAWSDNRGRYTF.

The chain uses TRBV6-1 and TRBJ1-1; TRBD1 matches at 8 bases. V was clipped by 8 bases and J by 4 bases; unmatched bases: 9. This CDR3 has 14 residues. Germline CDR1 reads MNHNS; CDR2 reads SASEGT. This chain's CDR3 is CASRTGQGFTEAFF. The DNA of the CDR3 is TGTGCCAGCCGTACTGGACAGGGTTTCACTGAAGCTTTCTTT.

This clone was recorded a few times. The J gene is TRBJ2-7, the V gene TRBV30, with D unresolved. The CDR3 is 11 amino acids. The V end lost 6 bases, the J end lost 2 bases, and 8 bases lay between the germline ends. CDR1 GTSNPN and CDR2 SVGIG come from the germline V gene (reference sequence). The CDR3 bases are TGTGCCTGCACAGAAGCCTACGAGCAGTACTTC. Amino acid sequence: CACTEAYEQYF.

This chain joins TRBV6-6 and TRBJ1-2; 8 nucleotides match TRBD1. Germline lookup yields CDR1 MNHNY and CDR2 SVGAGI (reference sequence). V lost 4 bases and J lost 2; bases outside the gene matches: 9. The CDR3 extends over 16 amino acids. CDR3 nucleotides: TGTGCCAGCAGTTCCCGACAGGGGAGGTTCAACTATGGCTACACCTTC. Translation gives CASSSRQGRFNYGYTF.